Given below is one TCR beta chain in context. Its antigen is not known. RNA, at roughly 0.5 to 1 ug, was reverse transcribed with random hexamers. TCR beta CDR3 was amplified by immunoSEQ covering 54 Vbeta and 13 Jbeta. TCRdb redid the calling of the immunoSEQ multiplex PCR reads with MiXCR, one entry per CDR3 protein. The table has approximately 150,000 distinct CDR3 sequences, around 95% seen once. The sample comes from a study of CD8 T cells in Susac syndrome. Regarding the study as a whole: The authors acknowledged that the study's TCR sequencing and HLA analysis involved relatively few individuals.

CDR1 and CDR2 (germline): LNHNV, YYDKDF (reference sequence). The CDR3 is 14 amino acids. Trimming left V 5 bases short and J 0 bases short, with 8 bases between. Controls matched for age and sex were healthy donors. The CD8+ and CD4+ T cells were negatively isolated, with the TEMRA cells enriched by FACS. Sequenced input: CD4+ T cells from PBMCs. The clonotype comes from a human donor in good health. The V call is TRBV15, the J call TRBJ2-4; D is uncertain. The CDR3 coding sequence is TGTGCCACCAGCTCGTCGGGAGCCAAAAACATTCAGTACTTC. This gives the protein CATSSSGAKNIQYF.